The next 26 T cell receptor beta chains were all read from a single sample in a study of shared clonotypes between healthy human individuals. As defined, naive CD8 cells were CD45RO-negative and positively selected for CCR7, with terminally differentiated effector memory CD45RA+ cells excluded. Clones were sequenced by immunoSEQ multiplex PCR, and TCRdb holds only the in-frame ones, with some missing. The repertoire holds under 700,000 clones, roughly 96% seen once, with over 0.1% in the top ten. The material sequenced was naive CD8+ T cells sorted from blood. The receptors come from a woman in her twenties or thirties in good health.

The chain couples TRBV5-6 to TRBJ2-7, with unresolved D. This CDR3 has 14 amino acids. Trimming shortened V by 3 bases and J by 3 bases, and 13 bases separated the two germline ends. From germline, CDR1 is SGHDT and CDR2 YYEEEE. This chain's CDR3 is CASSSGGRIYEQYF. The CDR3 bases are TGTGCCAGCAGCTCGGGCGGACGGATCTACGAGCAGTACTTC.

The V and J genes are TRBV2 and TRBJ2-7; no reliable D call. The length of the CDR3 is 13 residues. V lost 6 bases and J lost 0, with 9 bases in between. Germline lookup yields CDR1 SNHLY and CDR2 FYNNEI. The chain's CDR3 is CASSKTDSYEQYF. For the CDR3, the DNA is TGTGCCAGCAGCAAGACCGACTCCTACGAGCAGTACTTC.

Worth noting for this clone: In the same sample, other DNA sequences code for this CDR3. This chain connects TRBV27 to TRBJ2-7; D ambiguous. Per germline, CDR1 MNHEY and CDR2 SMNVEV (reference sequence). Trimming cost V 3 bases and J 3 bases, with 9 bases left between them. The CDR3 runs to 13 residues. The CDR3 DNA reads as TGTGCCAGCAGTTTTTTGGGCAGCTACGAGCAGTACTTC. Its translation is CASSFLGSYEQYF.

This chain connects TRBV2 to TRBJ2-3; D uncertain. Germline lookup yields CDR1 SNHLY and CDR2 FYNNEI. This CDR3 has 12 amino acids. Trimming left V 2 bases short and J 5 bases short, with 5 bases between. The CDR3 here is CASSEQRDTQYF. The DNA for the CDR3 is TGTGCCAGCAGTGAACAGAGAGATACGCAGTATTTT.

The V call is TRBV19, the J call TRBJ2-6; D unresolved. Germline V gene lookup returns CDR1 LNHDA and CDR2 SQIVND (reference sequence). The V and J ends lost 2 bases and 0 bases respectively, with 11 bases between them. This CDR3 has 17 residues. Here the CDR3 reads CASSIMGEISGANVLTF. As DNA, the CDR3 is TGTGCCAGTAGTATAATGGGCGAAATCTCTGGGGCCAACGTCCTGACTTTC.

The CDR3 DNA reads TGTGCCAGCAGTTTACCGCCCGGTGGGGCTGAGCAGTTCTTC. This translates into CASSLPPGGAEQFF. The rearrangement joins TRBV27 to TRBJ2-1, with D perhaps TRBD1 (5 bases). V was pared by 2 bases and J by 9 bases, with 14 bases between. In germline, CDR1 is MNHEY, CDR2 SMNVEV (reference sequence). The CDR3 is made up of 14 amino acids.

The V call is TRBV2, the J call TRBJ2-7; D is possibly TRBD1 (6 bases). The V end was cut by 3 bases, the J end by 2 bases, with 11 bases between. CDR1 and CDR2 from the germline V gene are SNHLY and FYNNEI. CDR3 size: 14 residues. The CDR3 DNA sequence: TGTGCCAGCAGTGATGAGACAGGAACCTACGAGCAGTACTTC. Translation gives CASSDETGTYEQYF.

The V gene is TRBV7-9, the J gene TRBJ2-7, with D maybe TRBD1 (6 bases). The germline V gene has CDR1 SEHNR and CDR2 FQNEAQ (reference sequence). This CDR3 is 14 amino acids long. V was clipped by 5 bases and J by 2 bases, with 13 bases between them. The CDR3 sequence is CASSHTGLAYEQYF. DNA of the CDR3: TGTGCCAGCAGCCACACAGGGCTCGCCTACGAGCAGTACTTC.

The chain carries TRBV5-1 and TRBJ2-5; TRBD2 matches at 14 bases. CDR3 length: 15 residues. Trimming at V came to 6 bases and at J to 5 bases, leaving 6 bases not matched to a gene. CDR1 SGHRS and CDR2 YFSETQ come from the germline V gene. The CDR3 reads CASKGTSGSFETQYF. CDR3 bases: TGCGCCAGCAAAGGGACTAGCGGGAGTTTTGAGACCCAGTACTTC.

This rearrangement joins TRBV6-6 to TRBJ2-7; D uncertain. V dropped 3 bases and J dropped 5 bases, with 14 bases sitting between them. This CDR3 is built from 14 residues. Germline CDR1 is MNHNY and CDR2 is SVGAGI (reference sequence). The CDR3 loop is CASSYLQSRHEQYF. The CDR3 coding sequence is TGTGCCAGCAGTTATTTACAGAGTAGGCACGAGCAGTACTTC.

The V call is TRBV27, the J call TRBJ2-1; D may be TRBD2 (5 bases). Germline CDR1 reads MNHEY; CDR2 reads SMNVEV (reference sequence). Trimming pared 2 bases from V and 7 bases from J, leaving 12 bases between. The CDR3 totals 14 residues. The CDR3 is CASSLIGVGNEQFF. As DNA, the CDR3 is TGTGCCAGCAGTTTAATCGGGGTGGGAAATGAGCAGTTCTTC.

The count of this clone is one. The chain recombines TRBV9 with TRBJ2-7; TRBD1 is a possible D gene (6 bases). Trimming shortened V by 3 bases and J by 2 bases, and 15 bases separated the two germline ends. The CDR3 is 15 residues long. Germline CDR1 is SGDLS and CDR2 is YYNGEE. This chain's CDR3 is CASSAGDGPTYEQYF. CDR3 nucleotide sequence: TGTGCCAGCAGCGCAGGGGACGGACCCACCTACGAGCAGTACTTC.

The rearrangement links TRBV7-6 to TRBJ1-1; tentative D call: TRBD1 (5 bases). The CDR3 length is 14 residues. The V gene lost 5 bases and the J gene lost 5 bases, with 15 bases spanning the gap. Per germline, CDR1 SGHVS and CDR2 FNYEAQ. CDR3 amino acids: CASSGAGYGTEAFF. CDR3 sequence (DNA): TGTGCCAGCAGCGGAGCAGGGTATGGGACTGAAGCTTTCTTT.

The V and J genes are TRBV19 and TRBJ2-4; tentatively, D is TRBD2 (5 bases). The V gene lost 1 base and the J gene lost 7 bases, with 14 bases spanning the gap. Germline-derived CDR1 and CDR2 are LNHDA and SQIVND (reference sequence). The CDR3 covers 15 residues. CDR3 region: CASSIAASTSNIQYF. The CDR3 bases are TGTGCCAGTAGTATAGCGGCTAGCACATCCAACATTCAGTACTTC.

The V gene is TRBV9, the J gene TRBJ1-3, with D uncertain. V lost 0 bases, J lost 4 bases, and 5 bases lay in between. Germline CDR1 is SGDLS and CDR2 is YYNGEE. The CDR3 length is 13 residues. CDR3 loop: CASSVDEGNTIYF. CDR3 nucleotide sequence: TGTGCCAGCAGCGTAGATGAAGGAAACACCATATATTTT.

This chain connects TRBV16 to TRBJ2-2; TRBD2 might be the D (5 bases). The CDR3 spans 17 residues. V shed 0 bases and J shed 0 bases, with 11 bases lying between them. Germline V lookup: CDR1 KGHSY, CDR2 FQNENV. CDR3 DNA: TGTGCCAGCAGCCAATCGTGGGCTAGCACGAACACCGGGGAGCTGTTTTTT. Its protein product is CASSQSWASTNTGELFF.

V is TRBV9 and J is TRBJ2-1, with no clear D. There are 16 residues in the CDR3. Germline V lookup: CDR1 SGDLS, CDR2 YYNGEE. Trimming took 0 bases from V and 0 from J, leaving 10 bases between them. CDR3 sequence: CASSVVAVSSYNEQFF. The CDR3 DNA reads TGTGCCAGCAGCGTAGTGGCGGTTAGCTCCTACAATGAGCAGTTCTTC.

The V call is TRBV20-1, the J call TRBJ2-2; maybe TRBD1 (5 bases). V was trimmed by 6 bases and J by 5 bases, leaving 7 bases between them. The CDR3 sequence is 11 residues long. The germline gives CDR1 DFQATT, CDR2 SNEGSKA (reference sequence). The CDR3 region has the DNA TGCAGTGCGGCAGGGACCGGGGAGCTGTTTTTT. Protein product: CSAAGTGELFF.

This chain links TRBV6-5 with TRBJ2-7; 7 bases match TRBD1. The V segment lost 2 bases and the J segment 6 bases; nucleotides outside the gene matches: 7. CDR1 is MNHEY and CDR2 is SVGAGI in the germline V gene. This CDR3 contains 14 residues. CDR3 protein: CASSYVTGFLEQYF. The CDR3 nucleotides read TGTGCCAGCAGTTACGTGACAGGGTTTCTCGAGCAGTACTTC.

Here the CDR3 DNA reads TGTGCCAGCAGCTTATCGGGACAGGGGTTATATGAGCAGTTCTTC. It is translated as CASSLSGQGLYEQFF. The chain carries TRBV13 and TRBJ2-1, with TRBD1 identical over 10 bases. Trimming removed 2 bases from V and 8 bases from J; junction bases left unmatched: 6. The CDR3 runs 15 residues. CDR1 is PRHDT and CDR2 is FYEKMQ in the germline V gene (reference sequence).

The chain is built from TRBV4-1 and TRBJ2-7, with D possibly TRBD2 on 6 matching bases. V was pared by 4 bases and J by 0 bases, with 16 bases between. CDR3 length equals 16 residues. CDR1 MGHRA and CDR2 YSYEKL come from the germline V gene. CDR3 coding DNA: TGCGCCAGCAGCCCCTCCCCGGGACTCCCCTCCTACGAGCAGTACTTC. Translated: CASSPSPGLPSYEQYF.

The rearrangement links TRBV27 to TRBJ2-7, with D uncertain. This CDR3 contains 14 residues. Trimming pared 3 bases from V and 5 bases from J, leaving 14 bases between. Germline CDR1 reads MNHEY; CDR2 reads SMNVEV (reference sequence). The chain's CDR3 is CASSLLPRADEQYF. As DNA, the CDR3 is TGTGCCAGCAGTTTGTTACCAAGGGCCGACGAGCAGTACTTC.

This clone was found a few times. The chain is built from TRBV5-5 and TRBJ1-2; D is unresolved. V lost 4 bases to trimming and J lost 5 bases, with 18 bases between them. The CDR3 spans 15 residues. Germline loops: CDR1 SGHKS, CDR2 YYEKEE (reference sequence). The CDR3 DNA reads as TGTGCCAGCAGCGCGTCCGGGAGCGGGTCGTATGGCTACACCTTC. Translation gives CASSASGSGSYGYTF.

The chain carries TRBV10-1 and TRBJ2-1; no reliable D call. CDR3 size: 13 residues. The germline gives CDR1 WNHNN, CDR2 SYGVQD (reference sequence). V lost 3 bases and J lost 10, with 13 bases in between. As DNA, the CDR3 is TGCGCCAGCAGTGATAATTTATTCCGAGAGCAGTTCTTC. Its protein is CASSDNLFREQFF.

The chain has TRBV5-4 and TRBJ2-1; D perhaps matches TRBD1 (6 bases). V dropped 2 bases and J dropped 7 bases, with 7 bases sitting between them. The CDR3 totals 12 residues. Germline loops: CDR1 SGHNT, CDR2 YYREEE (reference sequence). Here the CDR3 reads CASSLGQNEQFF. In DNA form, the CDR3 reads TGTGCCAGCAGCTTAGGACAGAATGAGCAGTTCTTC.

Here the CDR3 reads CATSRDYYGSSYNEQFF. The CDR3 region has the DNA TGTGCCACCAGCAGAGATTATTACGGGAGCTCCTACAATGAGCAGTTCTTC. The rearrangement links TRBV15 to TRBJ2-1; TRBD2 might be the D (6 bases). Germline CDR1 reads LNHNV; CDR2 reads YYDKDF (reference sequence). Trimming stripped 0 bases from V and 0 bases from J, with 12 bases between. The CDR3 has 17 amino acids.